The rows below give T cell receptor beta chains drawn from one sample of a study of blood T cells in healthy people across ages. TCRdb re-called the 5' RACE reads through MiXCR, storing one row per CDR3 protein. Among fewer than 900,000 distinct CDR3 sequences listed, roughly 47% were seen once. Sample: blood. These receptors all stem from a woman aged 60-70 years in good health. The CDR3 runs from the conserved cysteine through the conserved F or W. Each record gives: CDR3 protein, CDR3 DNA, D gene, J gene, clone size, V gene. The D gene is left open where the match is weak. Only some rows state a clone size, as once, few, many or a class for expanded clones.

CDR3 protein: CASSLGSGRATFF
CDR3 DNA: TGTGCCAGCAGCCTGGGGAGCGGGAGGGCCACGTTCTTC
D gene: TRBD2
J gene: TRBJ2-1
clone size: -
V gene: TRBV7-2

CDR3 protein: CAISESLALQETQYF
CDR3 DNA: TGTGCCATCAGTGAGTCGCTAGCCCTCCAAGAGACCCAGTACTTC
D gene: -
J gene: TRBJ2-5
clone size: -
V gene: TRBV10-3

CDR3 protein: CASGNSYSYNEQFF
CDR3 DNA: TGTGCCAGCGGAAACAGCTACTCCTACAATGAGCAGTTCTTC
D gene: -
J gene: TRBJ2-1
clone size: many
V gene: TRBV12-3/TRBV12-4

CDR3 protein: CSVRGSGSDTQYF
CDR3 DNA: TGCAGCGTTCGCGGGAGTGGCTCAGATACGCAGTATTTT
D gene: TRBD2
J gene: TRBJ2-3
clone size: -
V gene: TRBV29-1

CDR3 protein: CASSLETGNNQPQHF
CDR3 DNA: TGTGCCAGCAGCTTAGAGACAGGGAACAATCAGCCCCAGCATTTT
D gene: TRBD1
J gene: TRBJ1-5
clone size: many
V gene: TRBV7-2

CDR3 protein: CASSVGSKGRGYF
CDR3 DNA: TGTGCCAGCAGCGTTGGCTCGAAAGGGAGGGGGTATTTT
D gene: TRBD2
J gene: TRBJ2-3
clone size: few
V gene: TRBV9

CDR3 protein: CASSFNGFGRARDTQYF
CDR3 DNA: TGTGCCAGCAGTTTTAACGGGTTCGGGAGGGCCAGAGATACGCAGTATTTT
D gene: TRBD2
J gene: TRBJ2-3
clone size: -
V gene: TRBV12-3/TRBV12-4

CDR3 protein: CASSLVEINSPLHF
CDR3 DNA: TGTGCCAGCAGCTTAGTGGAGATTAATTCACCCCTCCACTTT
D gene: -
J gene: TRBJ1-6
clone size: few
V gene: TRBV7-9

CDR3 protein: CASSLLAGGLSNEQFF
CDR3 DNA: TGTGCCAGCAGTTTGCTAGCGGGGGGGTTAAGCAATGAGCAGTTCTTC
D gene: TRBD2
J gene: TRBJ2-1
clone size: few
V gene: TRBV12-3/TRBV12-4

CDR3 protein: CASSPDTGAYEQYF
CDR3 DNA: TGCGCCAGCAGCCCGGATACAGGGGCCTACGAGCAGTACTTC
D gene: TRBD1
J gene: TRBJ2-7
clone size: few
V gene: TRBV5-1

CDR3 protein: CASSDSQSTDTQYF
CDR3 DNA: TGCGCCAGCAGTGATTCACAGAGCACAGATACGCAGTATTTT
D gene: -
J gene: TRBJ2-3
clone size: -
V gene: TRBV10-1

CDR3 protein: CSARGPGTALEAFF
CDR3 DNA: TGCAGTGCTAGGGGCCCCGGGACCGCGCTTGAAGCTTTCTTT
D gene: -
J gene: TRBJ1-1
clone size: -
V gene: TRBV20-1

CDR3 protein: CVSSKSRRDRDYEQYF
CDR3 DNA: TGTGTCAGCAGCAAAAGCCGCCGGGACAGGGACTACGAGCAGTACTTC
D gene: -
J gene: TRBJ2-7
clone size: -
V gene: TRBV21-1

CDR3 protein: CASSPPPGLAGAGDTQYF
CDR3 DNA: TGTGCCAGCAGCCCACCTCCGGGACTAGCGGGAGCGGGAGATACGCAGTATTTT
D gene: TRBD2
J gene: TRBJ2-3
clone size: -
V gene: TRBV6-1

CDR3 protein: CASSPQGRTSTDTQYF
CDR3 DNA: TGTGCCAGCTCACCACAGGGGAGAACTAGCACAGATACGCAGTATTTT
D gene: -
J gene: TRBJ2-3
clone size: few
V gene: TRBV18

CDR3 protein: CSVGRGGGSDTGELFF
CDR3 DNA: TGCAGCGTTGGGCGTGGGGGGGGCAGTGACACCGGGGAGCTGTTTTTT
D gene: -
J gene: TRBJ2-2
clone size: -
V gene: TRBV29-1

CDR3 protein: CASSYRGGVSSGSSYEQYF
CDR3 DNA: TGTGCCAGCAGTTACCGCGGAGGGGTTTCTAGCGGTAGCTCCTACGAGCAGTACTTC
D gene: TRBD2
J gene: TRBJ2-7
clone size: few
V gene: TRBV6-2/TRBV6-3

CDR3 protein: CSVISEGGRRETQYF
CDR3 DNA: TGCAGTGTTATTTCAGAGGGGGGCAGAAGAGAGACCCAGTACTTC
D gene: -
J gene: TRBJ2-5
clone size: -
V gene: TRBV20-1

CDR3 protein: CASRTGGSIQYF
CDR3 DNA: TGTGCCAGCAGGACAGGGGGCAGCATTCAGTACTTC
D gene: TRBD1
J gene: TRBJ2-4
clone size: -
V gene: TRBV27

CDR3 protein: CASITGFGQETQYF
CDR3 DNA: TGTGCCAGCATAACAGGGTTCGGTCAAGAGACCCAGTACTTC
D gene: -
J gene: TRBJ2-5
clone size: -
V gene: TRBV6-6

CDR3 protein: CSARDQTGGDEKLFF
CDR3 DNA: TGCAGTGCTAGAGATCAGACAGGGGGAGATGAAAAACTGTTTTTT
D gene: TRBD1
J gene: TRBJ1-4
clone size: -
V gene: TRBV20-1

CDR3 protein: CSAVGGGLRGETQYF
CDR3 DNA: TGCAGTGCTGTAGGGGGGGGGCTAAGGGGAGAGACCCAGTACTTC
D gene: -
J gene: TRBJ2-5
clone size: -
V gene: TRBV20-1

CDR3 protein: CASKWTSGSTDTQYF
CDR3 DNA: TGCGCCAGCAAATGGACTAGCGGGAGCACAGATACGCAGTATTTT
D gene: TRBD2
J gene: TRBJ2-3
clone size: many
V gene: TRBV5-1

CDR3 protein: CASSYPPNPGYEQYF
CDR3 DNA: TGTGCCAGCAGTTACCCACCGAATCCCGGCTACGAGCAGTACTTC
D gene: -
J gene: TRBJ2-7
clone size: -
V gene: TRBV6-6

CDR3 protein: CAGSYNEQFF
CDR3 DNA: TGTGCCGGATCCTACAATGAGCAGTTCTTC
D gene: -
J gene: TRBJ2-1
clone size: -
V gene: TRBV2

CDR3 protein: CASSLIGGGVYEQYF
CDR3 DNA: TGTGCCAGCAGCTTAATAGGGGGAGGGGTCTACGAGCAGTACTTC
D gene: -
J gene: TRBJ2-7
clone size: -
V gene: TRBV11-2

CDR3 protein: CSANRGAYGYTF
CDR3 DNA: TGCAGCGCGAACAGGGGGGCCTATGGCTACACCTTC
D gene: TRBD1
J gene: TRBJ1-2
clone size: few
V gene: TRBV29-1

CDR3 protein: CATSKRTGSYNEQFF
CDR3 DNA: TGTGCCACCTCGAAGCGGACAGGCTCCTACAATGAGCAGTTCTTC
D gene: TRBD1
J gene: TRBJ2-1
clone size: many
V gene: TRBV2

CDR3 protein: CASSLIGGPTSTDTQYF
CDR3 DNA: TGTGCCAGCAGCTTAATCGGGGGACCTACTAGCACAGATACGCAGTATTTT
D gene: -
J gene: TRBJ2-3
clone size: -
V gene: TRBV7-8

CDR3 protein: CASSLEGVYGYTF
CDR3 DNA: TGCGCCAGCAGCTTGGAAGGGGTCTATGGCTACACCTTC
D gene: -
J gene: TRBJ1-2
clone size: -
V gene: TRBV5-1

CDR3 protein: CSARAPGTAKETQYF
CDR3 DNA: TGCAGCGCTAGGGCACCCGGGACAGCTAAAGAGACCCAGTACTTC
D gene: TRBD1
J gene: TRBJ2-5
clone size: -
V gene: TRBV20-1

CDR3 protein: CASSWDRGPFYEQCF
CDR3 DNA: TGTGCCAGCAGTTGGGACAGGGGTCCTTTCTACGAGCAGTGCTTC
D gene: TRBD1
J gene: TRBJ2-7
clone size: once
V gene: TRBV7-2

CDR3 protein: CSARRLSYEQYF
CDR3 DNA: TGCAGTGCTAGGCGCCTTTCCTACGAGCAGTACTTC
D gene: -
J gene: TRBJ2-7
clone size: few
V gene: TRBV20-1

CDR3 protein: CASSAEPGPQYEQYF
CDR3 DNA: TGTGCCAGCAGCGCGGAGCCAGGCCCCCAATACGAGCAGTACTTC
D gene: -
J gene: TRBJ2-7
clone size: few
V gene: TRBV9

CDR3 protein: CSAEGTDTQYF
CDR3 DNA: TGCAGTGCCGAGGGCACAGATACGCAGTATTTT
D gene: -
J gene: TRBJ2-3
clone size: few
V gene: TRBV20-1

CDR3 protein: CASRERIAGANTGELFF
CDR3 DNA: TGTGCCAGCAGGGAGAGGATAGCGGGGGCCAACACCGGGGAGCTGTTTTTT
D gene: TRBD2
J gene: TRBJ2-2
clone size: few
V gene: TRBV7-8

CDR3 protein: CASSSQGTMNTEAFF
CDR3 DNA: TGTGCCAGCAGCTCGCAGGGGACAATGAACACTGAAGCTTTCTTT
D gene: -
J gene: TRBJ1-1
clone size: -
V gene: TRBV7-8

CDR3 protein: CAISDTIGQNPYNEQFF
CDR3 DNA: TGTGCCATCAGTGATACAATTGGGCAGAACCCATACAATGAGCAGTTCTTC
D gene: -
J gene: TRBJ2-1
clone size: -
V gene: TRBV10-3

CDR3 protein: CATSRDLGTSGGPLRTDTQYF
CDR3 DNA: TGTGCCACCAGCAGAGATCTCGGGACTAGCGGGGGGCCCCTTCGCACAGATACGCAGTATTTT
D gene: TRBD2
J gene: TRBJ2-3
clone size: -
V gene: TRBV15

CDR3 protein: CASSLDVGTIYF
CDR3 DNA: TGTGCCAGCAGCTTAGATGTGGGTACCATATATTTT
D gene: -
J gene: TRBJ1-3
clone size: -
V gene: TRBV7-2

CDR3 protein: CASSGLAVREETQYF
CDR3 DNA: TGTGCCAGCAGCGGACTAGCGGTTCGGGAAGAGACCCAGTACTTC
D gene: TRBD2
J gene: TRBJ2-5
clone size: -
V gene: TRBV5-6

CDR3 protein: CSARGGRSGGKNEQFF
CDR3 DNA: TGCAGTGCTAGAGGGGGTCGTAGCGGGGGGAAAAATGAGCAGTTCTTC
D gene: TRBD2
J gene: TRBJ2-1
clone size: -
V gene: TRBV20-1

CDR3 protein: CASSRAGNNQPQHF
CDR3 DNA: TGTGCCAGCAGTCGTGCAGGTAACAATCAGCCCCAGCATTTT
D gene: -
J gene: TRBJ1-5
clone size: -
V gene: TRBV6-6

CDR3 protein: CASSFVGPTNEETQYF
CDR3 DNA: TGCGCCAGCAGCTTTGTGGGACCGACGAACGAAGAGACCCAGTACTTC
D gene: -
J gene: TRBJ2-5
clone size: many
V gene: TRBV5-1

CDR3 protein: CASSHPPGLAGNEQFF
CDR3 DNA: TGTGCCAGCAGCCATCCCCCGGGACTAGCGGGTAATGAGCAGTTCTTC
D gene: TRBD2
J gene: TRBJ2-1
clone size: -
V gene: TRBV4-2

CDR3 protein: CASSRQGKDIQYF
CDR3 DNA: TGTGCCAGCAGCCGACAGGGGAAGGACATTCAGTACTTC
D gene: TRBD1
J gene: TRBJ2-4
clone size: -
V gene: TRBV28